This T cell receptor beta chain was found in a study of identical twins. The study's findings and limits: Out-of-frame alpha sequences common to twins exhibited an excess of low generation probability. There were fewer insertions in abundant cord blood beta clonotypes, but memory repertoires showed no such pattern.

TCRdb fed the 5' RACE reads into MiXCR, producing one record per CDR3 protein. The sample contains approximately 300,000 distinct CDR3 sequences, 9.5% of which appear only once. V was pared by 2 bases and J by 4 bases, with 9 bases between. Looked up from germline, CDR1 is MNHNS and CDR2 is SASEGT. The CDR3 totals 13 residues. This clonotype was recorded at least ten times. No antigen is known for it. The same data also contributed to another study, on yellow fever vaccine responses in identical twins.

Sequencing was performed on CD8+ T cells sorted from blood. The TCR originated in a woman aged 18-35 years in good health. This chain links TRBV6-1 with TRBJ2-7, with unresolved D. CDR3 nucleotide sequence: TGTGCCAGCAGTGAATGGGCAGTTTACGAGCAGTACTTC. It specifies CASSEWAVYEQYF.